The sequence of this TCR beta chain was determined in a study of shared clonotypes between healthy human individuals. CDR3 length: 15 residues. V was shortened by 2 bases and J by 0 bases, with 9 bases between the two germline ends. Germline loops: CDR1 MGHDK, CDR2 SYGVNS. Clones were sequenced by immunoSEQ multiplex PCR, and TCRdb holds only the in-frame ones, with some missing. The repertoire holds 950,000 to 1,300,000 clones, about 77% seen once, with nearly 1.5% in the top ten. The source material was memory CD4+ T cells sorted from blood. Subset: CD45RA-negative fraction. This receptor was identified in a man aged 18 to 30 in good health. The rearrangement links TRBV25-1 to TRBJ2-3; no definite D call. The CDR3 DNA sequence: TGTGCCAGCAGTGAACTTACAGTTAGCACAGATACGCAGTATTTT. It is translated as CASSELTVSTDTQYF.